These 2 T cell receptor beta chains share one sample of origin, sequenced in a study of CD8 T cells in ankylosing spondylitis (TCRdb year 2017). Receptors were amplified or captured by 5' RACE. The instrument given in TCRdb is Illumina HiSeq 2500. TCRdb took the public reads, trimmed them with fastp at Q25, ran MiXCR for clone calling and kept in-frame beta chains. Every distinct CDR3 protein forms one entry, paired with its most common genes and DNA. In this sample the table shows 300,000 to 400,000 distinct CDR3 sequences, around 24% of which occur a single time. Clones ranked in the top ten supply roughly 16% of the sample. The study at large found these results: Blood from ankylosing spondylitis patients appeared to be characterized by a TCR beta motif composed of under 10 highly homologous amino acid variants.

These receptors lack a known antigen. Sequenced sample: blood, either unsorted or a sorted T cell fraction (not recorded which). These receptors were taken from a male donor with ankylosing spondylitis.

This clonotype was seen at least ten times. CDR3 sequence: CSVGPGWQFF. The CDR3 nucleotides read TGCAGCGTGGGACCGGGATGGCAGTTCTTC. This chain connects TRBV29-1 to TRBJ2-1; D may correspond to TRBD1 or TRBD2 (5 bases each). The CDR3 covers 10 residues. The ends were cut back, 6 bases at V and 12 bases at J, with 12 bases in the middle. Germline V gene data show CDR1 as SQVTM and CDR2 as ANQGSEA.

This clonotype showed up just a few times. The genes are TRBV4-1 and TRBJ2-1; 9 bases map to TRBD2. V dropped 1 base and J dropped 5; count of bases not matched to a gene: 6. The germline CDR1 and CDR2 sequences are MGHRA and YSYEKL. The CDR3 contains 16 residues. In nucleotides, the CDR3 is TGCGCCAGCAGCCAAGTTTCGAGCGGGGGGAACAATGAGCAGTTCTTC. Translated, it gives CASSQVSSGGNNEQFF.